A selection of T cell receptor beta chains follows, all from one sample in a study of blood T cell repertoires in COVID-19. Assay: immunoSEQ multiplex PCR; the TCRdb copy retains only in-frame clones and omits some. The sample holds approximately 120,000 clones, around 81% seen once. Sequenced material: peripheral blood. These receptors originate from a human donor in a cohort sampled during active or convalescent COVID-19. CDR3s include the opening cysteine and the closing phenylalanine or tryptophan. D genes are given only for firm matches. Size values are once, few and many counts, or a class for expanded clones, and some rows have none.

d_call: .
v_call: TRBV30
clone_size: .
j_call: TRBJ1-1
cdr3_aa: CAWRTGGGTEAFF
cdr3_nt: TGTGCCTGGAGGACGGGCGGGGGCACTGAAGCTTTCTTT

d_call: .
v_call: TRBV5-1
clone_size: few
j_call: TRBJ2-5
cdr3_aa: CASFLRGGFPETQYF
cdr3_nt: TGCGCCAGCTTTTTAAGGGGGGGATTCCCGGAGACCCAGTACTTC

d_call: TRBD2
v_call: TRBV5-1
clone_size: .
j_call: TRBJ2-3
cdr3_aa: CASSLWRGANTDTQYF
cdr3_nt: TGCGCCAGCAGCTTGTGGCGGGGGGCAAACACAGATACGCAGTATTTT

d_call: .
v_call: TRBV5-6
clone_size: few
j_call: TRBJ1-4
cdr3_aa: CASSLSYGGGRYNEKLFF
cdr3_nt: TGTGCCAGCAGCTTGTCGTATGGCGGCGGAAGGTATAATGAAAAACTGTTTTTT

d_call: .
v_call: TRBV6-6
clone_size: .
j_call: TRBJ2-3
cdr3_aa: CASSWDRDLRTDTQYF
cdr3_nt: TGTGCCAGCAGTTGGGACCGGGACTTACGCACAGATACGCAGTATTTT

d_call: TRBD2
v_call: TRBV19
clone_size: once
j_call: TRBJ2-3
cdr3_aa: CASSILSGGRTDTQYF
cdr3_nt: TGTGCCAGTAGTATCCTAAGCGGGGGCCGCACAGATACGCAGTATTTT

d_call: TRBD1
v_call: TRBV18
clone_size: .
j_call: TRBJ2-3
cdr3_aa: CASSPVWTGVGTDTQYF
cdr3_nt: TGTGCCAGCTCACCCGTCTGGACAGGGGTGGGGACAGATACGCAGTATTTT

d_call: .
v_call: TRBV3-1/TRBV3-2
clone_size: .
j_call: TRBJ1-5
cdr3_aa: CASSQGAYSNQPQHF
cdr3_nt: TGTGCCAGCAGCCAGGGGGCCTATAGCAATCAGCCCCAGCATTTT

d_call: .
v_call: TRBV3-1/TRBV3-2
clone_size: .
j_call: TRBJ2-7
cdr3_aa: CASSQEYRTIPYEQYF
cdr3_nt: TGTGCCAGCAGCCAAGAATACAGAACCATACCCTACGAGCAGTACTTC

d_call: TRBD2
v_call: TRBV6-2/TRBV6-3
clone_size: .
j_call: TRBJ2-7
cdr3_aa: CASSRPSGRGYEQYF
cdr3_nt: TGTGCCAGCAGTCGCCCCAGCGGGAGAGGCTACGAGCAGTACTTC

d_call: .
v_call: TRBV29-1
clone_size: once
j_call: TRBJ2-7
cdr3_aa: CSVRRRVGGEQYF
cdr3_nt: TGCAGCGTCCGGAGGAGGGTTGGAGGCGAGCAGTACTTC

d_call: .
v_call: TRBV27
clone_size: .
j_call: TRBJ2-1
cdr3_aa: CASQTIYNEQFF
cdr3_nt: TGTGCCAGCCAGACTATTTACAATGAGCAGTTCTTC

d_call: .
v_call: TRBV7-8
clone_size: .
j_call: TRBJ1-5
cdr3_aa: CASSNGGFSNQPQHF
cdr3_nt: TGTGCCAGCAGCAATGGGGGGTTTAGCAATCAGCCCCAGCATTTT

d_call: TRBD1
v_call: TRBV25-1
clone_size: .
j_call: TRBJ2-1
cdr3_aa: CASRAGTGSFGEQFF
cdr3_nt: TGTGCCAGCAGGGCTGGGACAGGGTCCTTTGGGGAGCAGTTCTTC

d_call: .
v_call: TRBV20-1
clone_size: .
j_call: TRBJ1-5
cdr3_aa: CSASCEPQHF
cdr3_nt: TGCAGTGCTAGTTGCGAGCCCCAGCATTTT

d_call: .
v_call: TRBV6-5
clone_size: .
j_call: TRBJ1-3
cdr3_aa: CASSYSNRVSGNTIYF
cdr3_nt: TGTGCCAGCAGTTACTCGAACAGGGTCTCTGGAAACACCATATATTTT

d_call: TRBD1
v_call: TRBV3-1/TRBV3-2
clone_size: .
j_call: TRBJ2-3
cdr3_aa: CASSQSQTGDGTDTQYF
cdr3_nt: TGTGCCAGCAGCCAATCCCAGACAGGGGATGGCACAGATACGCAGTATTTT

d_call: .
v_call: TRBV5-1
clone_size: .
j_call: TRBJ1-1
cdr3_aa: CASSLVPDTEAFF
cdr3_nt: TGCGCCAGCAGCTTGGTGCCGGACACTGAAGCTTTCTTT

d_call: .
v_call: TRBV4-1
clone_size: few
j_call: TRBJ2-5
cdr3_aa: CASSQIGATQYF
cdr3_nt: TGCGCCAGCAGCCAAATTGGGGCCACCCAGTACTTC

d_call: .
v_call: TRBV6-6
clone_size: .
j_call: TRBJ1-2
cdr3_aa: CASSYPEGRNYGYTF
cdr3_nt: TGTGCCAGCAGTTACCCCGAGGGCAGAAACTATGGCTACACCTTC

d_call: TRBD2
v_call: TRBV5-1
clone_size: .
j_call: TRBJ2-3
cdr3_aa: CASSLVQTSASTDTQYF
cdr3_nt: TGCGCCAGCAGCTTGGTTCAAACTAGCGCAAGCACAGATACGCAGTATTTT

d_call: .
v_call: TRBV21-1
clone_size: .
j_call: TRBJ2-1
cdr3_aa: CASSRGRRGGANEQFF
cdr3_nt: TGTGCCAGCAGCCGCGGCCGGAGGGGGGGAGCAAATGAGCAGTTCTTC

d_call: TRBD1
v_call: TRBV14
clone_size: .
j_call: TRBJ1-6
cdr3_aa: CASSIRQGAYSPLHF
cdr3_nt: TGTGCCAGCAGCATCCGACAGGGGGCTTATTCACCCCTCCACTTT

d_call: TRBD2
v_call: TRBV9
clone_size: .
j_call: TRBJ2-1
cdr3_aa: CASSVNGRAAGEQFF
cdr3_nt: TGTGCCAGCAGCGTAAACGGGAGGGCCGCGGGTGAGCAGTTCTTC

d_call: TRBD2
v_call: TRBV4-3
clone_size: few
j_call: TRBJ2-3
cdr3_aa: CASSQGGRRDTQYF
cdr3_nt: TGCGCCAGCAGCCAAGGCGGGAGGAGGGATACGCAGTATTTT

d_call: TRBD1
v_call: TRBV28
clone_size: .
j_call: TRBJ2-7
cdr3_aa: CASSLSGTGDEQYF
cdr3_nt: TGTGCCAGCAGTCTAAGCGGGACAGGGGACGAGCAGTACTTC

d_call: .
v_call: TRBV19
clone_size: .
j_call: TRBJ1-5
cdr3_aa: CASSIDLWTRRHTSNQPQHF
cdr3_nt: TGTGCCAGTAGTATAGATCTGTGGACACGACGACATACTAGCAATCAGCCCCAGCATTTT

d_call: TRBD2
v_call: TRBV29-1
clone_size: few
j_call: TRBJ2-1
cdr3_aa: CSVESPSGRAGEQFF
cdr3_nt: TGCAGCGTTGAATCCCCTAGCGGGAGGGCAGGCGAGCAGTTCTTC

d_call: .
v_call: TRBV10-2
clone_size: .
j_call: TRBJ2-2
cdr3_aa: CASSAGNTGELFF
cdr3_nt: TGCGCCAGCAGTGCCGGGAACACCGGGGAGCTGTTTTTT

d_call: .
v_call: TRBV24-1
clone_size: many
j_call: TRBJ2-3
cdr3_aa: CATSDYLTDTQYF
cdr3_nt: TGTGCCACCAGTGACTACTTAACAGATACGCAGTATTTT

d_call: .
v_call: TRBV12-5
clone_size: .
j_call: TRBJ2-3
cdr3_aa: CASGSDLGPSKDTQYF
cdr3_nt: TGTGCTAGTGGTTCCGACCTTGGGCCGTCAAAGGATACGCAGTATTTT

d_call: .
v_call: TRBV5-4
clone_size: .
j_call: TRBJ1-2
cdr3_aa: CASSSWGSGEYYGYTF
cdr3_nt: TGTGCCAGCAGCTCGTGGGGGTCAGGGGAGTACTATGGCTACACCTTC

d_call: .
v_call: TRBV19
clone_size: .
j_call: TRBJ1-5
cdr3_aa: CASSMNPGINQPQHF
cdr3_nt: TGTGCCAGTAGTATGAACCCCGGGATCAATCAGCCCCAGCATTTT

d_call: TRBD1
v_call: TRBV19
clone_size: .
j_call: TRBJ1-6
cdr3_aa: CASSPRTGGSPLHF
cdr3_nt: TGTGCCAGTAGTCCCAGGACAGGGGGATCACCCCTCCACTTT

d_call: .
v_call: TRBV2
clone_size: .
j_call: TRBJ2-5
cdr3_aa: CASTGPSNLETQYF
cdr3_nt: TGTGCCAGCACAGGTCCGAGCAACCTAGAGACCCAGTACTTC

d_call: .
v_call: TRBV4-1
clone_size: .
j_call: TRBJ1-2
cdr3_aa: CASSQGALTVYGYTF
cdr3_nt: TGCGCCAGCAGCCAAGGAGCCCTCACGGTGTATGGCTACACCTTC

d_call: .
v_call: TRBV6-4
clone_size: .
j_call: TRBJ2-3
cdr3_aa: CASSRYSLSGTAVTTDTQYF
cdr3_nt: TGTGCCAGCAGTCGCTATTCCCTTTCTGGTACGGCGGTCACCACAGATACGCAGTATTTT

d_call: .
v_call: TRBV6-5
clone_size: .
j_call: TRBJ2-6
cdr3_aa: CASSRQDSGANVLTF
cdr3_nt: TGTGCCAGCAGTCGACAGGACTCTGGGGCCAACGTCCTGACTTTC

d_call: TRBD2
v_call: TRBV18
clone_size: .
j_call: TRBJ2-7
cdr3_aa: CASSPPPSGRAYEQYF
cdr3_nt: TGTGCCAGCTCACCACCGCCTAGCGGGAGGGCCTACGAGCAGTACTTC

d_call: .
v_call: TRBV6-6
clone_size: .
j_call: TRBJ1-2
cdr3_aa: CASSSPSGRGTF
cdr3_nt: TGTGCCAGCAGTTCCCCATCCGGGCGGGGCACCTTC